This T cell receptor beta chain was observed in a study of shared clonotypes between healthy human individuals. Clones were sequenced by immunoSEQ multiplex PCR, and TCRdb holds only the in-frame ones, with some missing. Among 950,000 to 1,100,000 clones listed, about 77% were seen once. Whole-study findings and limits: Lower generation probabilities were found for non-shared clonotypes than for those shared by all four donors. An expected dependence of interdonor clonotype sharing on sequencing depth was noted.

Note on this clone: Antigen unknown.

Sequences were obtained from memory CD4+ T cells sorted from blood. Sample subset: CD45RA-negative fraction. The TCR sequence derives from a man younger than 30 in good health.

The DNA for the CDR3 is TGTGCCAGCAGCTTAAATGGGCTAGCGGGAGCTGGCCAAGAGACCCAGTACTTC. Residues: CASSLNGLAGAGQETQYF. This rearrangement joins TRBV7-2 to TRBJ2-5; 10 bases agree with TRBD2. Germline V gene data show CDR1 as SGHTA and CDR2 as FQGNSA. J was trimmed by 1 base and V by 2 bases; bases with no gene match: 10. The CDR3 totals 18 residues.